A selection of T cell receptor beta chains follows, all from one sample in a study of blood T cell repertoires in COVID-19. Here immunoSEQ multiplex PCR was the method, and the copy in TCRdb shows in-frame clones only, minus some. The sample has 95,000 to 150,000 clones, about four fifths seen once. Sequencing input: peripheral blood. The receptors here all came from a man aged 55-75 years with active or convalescent COVID-19. Both conserved end residues are part of each CDR3. The D gene is left open where the match is weak. Clone size is given for some rows only: seen once, a few or many times, or a class if the clone is expanded.

d_gene: NA; j_gene: TRBJ1-1; abundance: NA; v_gene: TRBV28; CDR3aa: CASSLQNTEAFF; CDR3nt: TGTGCCAGCAGTTTACAGAACACTGAAGCTTTCTTT
d_gene: TRBD2; j_gene: TRBJ2-1; abundance: NA; v_gene: TRBV7-8; CDR3aa: CASSLLTSGSSNEQFF; CDR3nt: TGTGCCAGCAGCTTATTGACTAGCGGGAGTTCAAATGAGCAGTTCTTC
d_gene: NA; j_gene: TRBJ2-7; abundance: NA; v_gene: TRBV4-1; CDR3aa: CASSQAPGHPPREQYF; CDR3nt: TGCGCCAGCAGCCAAGCTCCGGGACACCCACCTCGGGAGCAGTACTTC
d_gene: TRBD1; j_gene: TRBJ1-1; abundance: once; v_gene: TRBV7-3; CDR3aa: CASSLGQLTEAFF; CDR3nt: TGTGCCAGCAGCTTGGGACAGCTGACTGAAGCTTTCTTT
d_gene: NA; j_gene: TRBJ2-7; abundance: NA; v_gene: TRBV10-3; CDR3aa: CAISEAESSYEQYF; CDR3nt: TGTGCCATCAGTGAGGCGGAGAGCTCCTACGAGCAGTACTTC
d_gene: NA; j_gene: TRBJ1-5; abundance: NA; v_gene: TRBV5-1; CDR3aa: CASSLDGDQPQHF; CDR3nt: TGCGCCAGCAGCTTGGACGGAGATCAGCCCCAGCATTTT
d_gene: NA; j_gene: TRBJ2-3; abundance: few; v_gene: TRBV13; CDR3aa: CASSSPGYTDTQYF; CDR3nt: TGTGCCAGCAGCTCACCGGGTTACACAGATACGCAGTATTTT
d_gene: NA; j_gene: TRBJ1-2; abundance: NA; v_gene: TRBV6-5; CDR3aa: CASWRGLLYGYTF; CDR3nt: TGTGCCTCCTGGCGGGGATTGCTCTATGGCTACACCTTC
d_gene: TRBD1; j_gene: TRBJ1-1; abundance: NA; v_gene: TRBV29-1; CDR3aa: CSALGDRGRTEAFF; CDR3nt: TGCAGCGCCCTTGGGGACAGGGGGCGGACTGAAGCTTTCTTT
d_gene: TRBD1; j_gene: TRBJ2-7; abundance: NA; v_gene: TRBV19; CDR3aa: CASTPGQGLSYEQYF; CDR3nt: TGTGCCAGTACCCCGGGACAGGGGCTCTCCTACGAGCAGTACTTC
d_gene: TRBD2; j_gene: TRBJ2-4; abundance: once; v_gene: TRBV28; CDR3aa: CASSWSLAGKNIQYF; CDR3nt: TGTGCCAGCAGTTGGAGTCTAGCGGGAAAAAACATTCAGTACTTC
d_gene: NA; j_gene: TRBJ1-4; abundance: NA; v_gene: TRBV14; CDR3aa: CASSQDLVGGFNEKLFF; CDR3nt: TGTGCCAGCAGCCAAGATCTGGTTGGGGGCTTTAATGAAAAACTGTTTTTT
d_gene: NA; j_gene: TRBJ1-1; abundance: NA; v_gene: TRBV4-2; CDR3aa: CASSHPGRDTEAFF; CDR3nt: TGTGCCAGCAGCCACCCGGGGAGAGACACTGAAGCTTTCTTT
d_gene: NA; j_gene: TRBJ1-2; abundance: NA; v_gene: TRBV28; CDR3aa: CASSPPGYPVGYTF; CDR3nt: TGTGCCAGCAGTCCGCCAGGGTATCCGGTGGGCTACACCTTC
d_gene: NA; j_gene: TRBJ1-2; abundance: NA; v_gene: TRBV28; CDR3aa: CASRTPRSTGQSANYGYTF; CDR3nt: TGTGCCAGCAGGACTCCGCGCAGTACAGGACAGAGCGCTAACTATGGCTACACCTTC
d_gene: NA; j_gene: TRBJ1-5; abundance: NA; v_gene: TRBV5-1; CDR3aa: CASSQGPDQPQHF; CDR3nt: TGCGCCAGCAGCCAGGGTCCTGATCAGCCCCAGCATTTT
d_gene: NA; j_gene: TRBJ2-1; abundance: NA; v_gene: TRBV27; CDR3aa: CASSSGKRGSLSSYNEQFF; CDR3nt: TGTGCCAGCAGTTCGGGGAAACGAGGCTCCCTGAGCTCCTACAATGAGCAGTTCTTC
d_gene: TRBD2; j_gene: TRBJ2-7; abundance: NA; v_gene: TRBV4-1; CDR3aa: CASSPGTSGRRSSYEQYF; CDR3nt: TGCGCCAGCAGCCCGGGGACTAGCGGGAGGCGTAGCTCCTACGAGCAGTACTTC
d_gene: NA; j_gene: TRBJ2-3; abundance: NA; v_gene: TRBV21-1; CDR3aa: CASSMGGWVTDTQYF; CDR3nt: TGTGCCAGCAGCATGGGGGGATGGGTAACAGATACGCAGTATTTT
d_gene: NA; j_gene: TRBJ1-2; abundance: NA; v_gene: TRBV4-3; CDR3aa: CASSERAGIYGYTF; CDR3nt: TGCGCCAGCAGCGAAAGGGCGGGAATTTATGGCTACACCTTC
d_gene: TRBD1; j_gene: TRBJ2-7; abundance: NA; v_gene: TRBV24-1; CDR3aa: CATSDNRGASSYEQYF; CDR3nt: TGTGCCACCAGTGACAACAGGGGTGCAAGCTCCTACGAGCAGTACTTC
d_gene: TRBD1; j_gene: TRBJ1-4; abundance: NA; v_gene: TRBV3-1/TRBV3-2; CDR3aa: CASSQTGGEKLFF; CDR3nt: TGTGCCAGCAGCCAAACAGGGGGGGAAAAACTGTTTTTT
d_gene: NA; j_gene: TRBJ1-2; abundance: NA; v_gene: TRBV6-5; CDR3aa: CASMAGDGYTF; CDR3nt: TGTGCCAGCATGGCAGGGGATGGCTACACCTTC
d_gene: NA; j_gene: TRBJ1-1; abundance: NA; v_gene: TRBV30; CDR3aa: CAWSDTDTEAFF; CDR3nt: TGTGCCTGGAGCGACACAGACACTGAAGCTTTCTTT
d_gene: NA; j_gene: TRBJ2-7; abundance: NA; v_gene: TRBV3-1/TRBV3-2; CDR3aa: CASSHAGTPSEQYF; CDR3nt: TGTGCCAGCAGCCACGCCGGGACACCTTCCGAGCAGTACTTC
d_gene: NA; j_gene: TRBJ1-4; abundance: NA; v_gene: TRBV18; CDR3aa: CASSPPPGNEKLFF; CDR3nt: TGTGCCAGCTCACCACCGCCCGGTAATGAAAAACTGTTTTTT
d_gene: NA; j_gene: TRBJ2-1; abundance: NA; v_gene: TRBV4-1; CDR3aa: CASSQGPRGPYNEQFF; CDR3nt: TGCGCCAGCAGCCAAGGGCCCAGGGGCCCCTACAATGAGCAGTTCTTC
d_gene: NA; j_gene: TRBJ1-5; abundance: NA; v_gene: TRBV21-1; CDR3aa: CASSKKGDQPQHF; CDR3nt: TGTGCCAGCAGCAAAAAGGGGGACCAGCCCCAGCATTTT
d_gene: TRBD1; j_gene: TRBJ1-5; abundance: NA; v_gene: TRBV19; CDR3aa: CASKGQGVYQPQHF; CDR3nt: TGTGCCAGTAAAGGACAGGGAGTTTATCAGCCCCAGCATTTT
d_gene: NA; j_gene: TRBJ2-7; abundance: NA; v_gene: TRBV6-5; CDR3aa: CASSLDSISEQYF; CDR3nt: TGTGCCAGCAGCCTGGACAGTATCTCCGAGCAGTACTTC
d_gene: NA; j_gene: TRBJ2-7; abundance: NA; v_gene: TRBV5-1; CDR3aa: CASSPGTTYEQYF; CDR3nt: TGCGCCAGCAGCCCGGGGACAACCTACGAGCAGTACTTC
d_gene: TRBD2; j_gene: TRBJ2-7; abundance: NA; v_gene: TRBV10-2; CDR3aa: CASIDSGRLEQYF; CDR3nt: TGCGCCAGTATCGATAGCGGGAGGCTCGAGCAGTACTTC
d_gene: NA; j_gene: TRBJ1-4; abundance: NA; v_gene: TRBV28; CDR3aa: CASTEPGSRVWKLFF; CDR3nt: TGTGCCAGCACCGAACCCGGGAGTAGAGTGTGGAAACTGTTTTTT
d_gene: NA; j_gene: TRBJ2-1; abundance: NA; v_gene: TRBV10-3; CDR3aa: CAISEGDEQFF; CDR3nt: TGTGCCATCAGTGAGGGAGATGAGCAGTTCTTC
d_gene: NA; j_gene: TRBJ1-1; abundance: NA; v_gene: TRBV20-1; CDR3aa: CSGAFDTEAFF; CDR3nt: TGCAGTGGGGCCTTTGACACTGAAGCTTTCTTT
d_gene: TRBD1; j_gene: TRBJ2-1; abundance: NA; v_gene: TRBV5-5; CDR3aa: CASSFARGYDGQFF; CDR3nt: TGTGCCAGCAGCTTCGCCAGGGGGTATGATGGGCAGTTCTTC
d_gene: NA; j_gene: TRBJ2-3; abundance: NA; v_gene: TRBV7-2; CDR3aa: CASSLEQRGTDTQYF; CDR3nt: TGTGCCAGCAGCTTAGAGCAGCGGGGCACAGATACGCAGTATTTT
d_gene: NA; j_gene: TRBJ1-1; abundance: few; v_gene: TRBV2; CDR3aa: CASFRVATEAFF; CDR3nt: TGTGCCAGCTTCAGGGTAGCCACTGAAGCTTTCTTT